Sequencing of this TCR beta chain was carried out in a study of T cells in Graves' hyperthyroidism and ophthalmopathy. General study points: Onset of ophthalmopathy came a median 6.5 months after the model predicted it. From stable hyperthyroidism, ophthalmopathy was separated by a 13 V-J model. Blood also showed most of the thyroid clonotypes that were expanded above 0.001.

This clonotype came up many times. Antigen: not known. RNA transcripts were the template for amplifying TCR beta CDR3 regions. TCR CDR3 underwent first-round RT-PCR with the HTBI primer set. TCRdb passed the multiplex PCR reads through MiXCR, listing each CDR3 protein once. The sample has approximately 560,000 distinct CDR3 sequences; more than 45% are singletons. CDR1 and CDR2 (germline): SQVTM, ANQGSEA. V trimming: 8 bases; J trimming: 1 base; junction bases outside the gene matches: 16. The CDR3 extends over 17 amino acids. The specimen sequenced was peripheral blood or thyroid tissue (not recorded which). This chain links TRBV29-1 with TRBJ1-5; 8 positions agree with TRBD1. The receptor's source is a young woman with Graves' hyperthyroidism. The CDR3, as DNA: TGCAGCAAAATGGGAGACAGGGGTCAGGGCAGCAATCAGCCCCAGCATTTT. Protein: CSKMGDRGQGSNQPQHF.